This T cell receptor (beta chain) comes out of a study of siplizumab effects on memory and regulatory T cells. The CDR3 is 15 residues long. The V end was cut by 4 bases, the J end by 0 bases, with 10 bases between. The germline CDR1 and CDR2 sequences are MNHNS and SASEGT. General study results and limits: Naive T cells appeared more varied than memory cells and looked like key alloresponse contributors. Where siplizumab was present, mappable alloreactive CD4+ clones averaged 68.8% Treg-derived, compared with roughly 30% in controls. Sequences below about 10^-5 frequency were poorly captured, and few alloreactive clones mapped to unstimulated subsets. The drug siplizumab significantly decreased the alloreactive sequences that could be traced to unstimulated CD4+ memory cells.

With respect to this clone: Antigen: not known.

TCRdb's table, derived via immunoSEQ multiplex PCR, lists solely in-frame clones and lacks some. The sample holds some 100,000 clones, 94% seen once. Specimen: non-Treg CD4+ T cells sorted from blood. This chain joins TRBV6-1 and TRBJ1-5; unclear D gene. This receptor was taken from a human donor in good health. For the CDR3, the DNA is TGTGCCAGCAGTGTACGTCGCGGTAGCAATCAGCCCCAGCATTTT. Its translation: CASSVRRGSNQPQHF.